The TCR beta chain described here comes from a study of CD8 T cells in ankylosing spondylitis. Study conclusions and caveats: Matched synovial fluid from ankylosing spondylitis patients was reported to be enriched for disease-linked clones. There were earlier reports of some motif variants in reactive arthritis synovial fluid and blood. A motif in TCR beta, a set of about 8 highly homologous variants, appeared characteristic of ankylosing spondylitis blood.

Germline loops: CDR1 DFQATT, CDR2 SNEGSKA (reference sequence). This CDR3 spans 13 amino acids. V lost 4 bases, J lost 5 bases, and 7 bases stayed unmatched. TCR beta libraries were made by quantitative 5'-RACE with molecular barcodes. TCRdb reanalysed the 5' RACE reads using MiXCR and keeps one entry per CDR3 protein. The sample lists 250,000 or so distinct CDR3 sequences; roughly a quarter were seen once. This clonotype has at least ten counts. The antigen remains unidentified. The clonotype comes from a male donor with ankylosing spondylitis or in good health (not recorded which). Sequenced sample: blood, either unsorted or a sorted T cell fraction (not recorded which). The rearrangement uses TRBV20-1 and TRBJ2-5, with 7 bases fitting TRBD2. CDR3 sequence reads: CSANPDGRETQYF. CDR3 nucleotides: TGCAGTGCTAACCCAGACGGGAGGGAGACCCAGTACTTC.